The 10 T cell receptor beta chains in this list originate from one sample, sequenced in a study of blood T cell repertoires in COVID-19. Sequencing was performed with immunoSEQ multiplex PCR; in TCRdb, only in-frame clones are kept and a portion is missing. The data show about 60,000 clones, about four fifths seen once. Source material: peripheral blood. The source is a human donor in a cohort sampled during active COVID-19.

The chain joins TRBV7-3 to TRBJ2-2, with TRBD2 matching over 11 bases. V lost 6 bases to trimming and J lost 7 bases; unmatched junction nucleotides: 4. The CDR3 spans 14 residues. Germline V gives CDR1 SGHTA, CDR2 FQGTGA. The chain's CDR3 is CASRRLAGSGELFF. The CDR3 DNA follows: TGTGCCAGCAGGAGACTAGCGGGAAGCGGGGAGCTGTTTTTT.

The V call is TRBV27, the J call TRBJ2-1; perhaps TRBD2 as D (6 bases). From germline, CDR1 is MNHEY and CDR2 SMNVEV (reference sequence). CDR3 length equals 15 residues. Between the trimmed V and J ends, which lost 5 bases and 0 bases, there was a span of 11 bases. The CDR3 nucleotides are TGTGCCAGCAGTCGGGGAGGCCGCTCCTACAATGAGCAGTTCTTC. Amino acid sequence: CASSRGGRSYNEQFF.

V gene TRBV2 combines with J gene TRBJ2-5, with D uncertain. Germline values: CDR1 SNHLY, CDR2 FYNNEI. CDR3 length equals 11 residues. V lost 8 bases to trimming and J lost 5 bases, with 9 bases between them. CDR3 sequence (DNA): TGTGCCAGCCTTTTCGCGGAGACCCAGTACTTC. Translation gives CASLFAETQYF.

This clone was detected only once. This rearrangement joins TRBV4-2 to TRBJ2-1; 7 positions match TRBD2. Per the germline V gene, CDR1 is LGHNA and CDR2 is YNFKEQ. CDR3 length: 17 amino acids. V lost 0 bases to trimming and J lost 4 bases; unmatched junction nucleotides: 9. The CDR3 DNA reads as TGTGCCAGCAGCCAAGAGCTCGCGGGAGTAACGTACAATGAGCAGTTCTTC. This gives the protein CASSQELAGVTYNEQFF.

V gene TRBV6-2 or TRBV6-3 combines with J gene TRBJ1-2, with D hard to call. Germline loops: CDR1 MNHEY, CDR2 SVGEGT. This CDR3 is 13 amino acids long. Between the trimmed V and J ends, which lost 2 bases and 7 bases, there was a span of 11 bases. This CDR3 is CASSYGGLVGYTF. In DNA form, the CDR3 reads TGTGCCAGCAGTTACGGAGGGCTAGTTGGCTACACCTTC.

This clone was detected once. The chain joins TRBV5-5 to TRBJ1-3; 7 bases agree with TRBD1. J was trimmed by 0 bases and V by 4 bases; bases with no gene match: 10. This CDR3 spans 17 amino acids. Germline V gene data show CDR1 as SGHKS and CDR2 as YYEKEE (reference sequence). CDR3 in amino acids: CASSPLGQSISGNTIYF. In DNA, the CDR3 is TGTGCCAGCAGCCCCCTGGGACAGAGCATCTCTGGAAACACCATATATTTT.

This clone was observed a handful of times. This sequence joins TRBV29-1 and TRBJ2-7; D unclear. The CDR3 sequence is 12 residues long. V was cut by 7 bases and J by 0 bases, with 10 bases left in between. The germline CDR1 and CDR2 sequences are SQVTM and ANQGSEA. CDR3 coding DNA: TGCAGCGGAACAGTCAGCTCCTACGAGCAGTACTTC. This gives the protein CSGTVSSYEQYF.

J is TRBJ2-3 and V is TRBV15; TRBD2 matches 7 bases. Germline trimming cut 0 bases from V and 1 base from J; bases unmatched to any gene: 4. The CDR3 sequence is 16 residues long. Germline CDR1 is LNHNV and CDR2 is YYDKDF (reference sequence). The CDR3 loop reads CATSREVAGGTDTQYF. The CDR3 nucleotides are TGTGCCACCAGCAGAGAGGTTGCGGGAGGCACAGATACGCAGTATTTT. Full variable domain (missing parts from reference TRBV15 and TRBJ2-3): DAMVIQNPRYQVTQFGKPVTLSCSQTLNHNVMYWYQQKSSQAPKLLFHYYDKDFNNEADTPDNFQSRRPNTSFCFLDIRSPGLGDTAMYLCATSREVAGGTDTQYFGPGTRLTVL.

This chain connects TRBV5-1 to TRBJ1-1, with D unclear. V lost 2 bases to trimming and J lost 4 bases, with 12 bases between them. The CDR3 spans 14 residues. Per germline, CDR1 SGHRS and CDR2 YFSETQ. The CDR3 DNA is TGCGCCAGCAGCTTCCGAGGCGACGGCACTGAAGCTTTCTTT. It yields the protein CASSFRGDGTEAFF. Full variable domain (missing parts from reference TRBV5-1 and TRBJ1-1): KAGVTQTPRYLIKTRGQQVTLSCSPISGHRSVSWYQQTPGQGLQFLFEYFSETQRNKGNFPGRFSGRQFSNSRSEMNVSTLELGDSALYLCASSFRGDGTEAFFGQGTRLTVV.

This chain uses TRBV28 with TRBJ1-2; 9 nucleotides line up with TRBD1. Germline CDR1 reads MDHEN; CDR2 reads SYDVKM. The CDR3 spans 14 residues. V was pared by 2 bases and J by 4 bases, with 2 bases of the junction left unmatched. This CDR3 is CASSLTGGAYGYTF. The DNA for the CDR3 is TGTGCCAGCAGTTTAACAGGGGGCGCCTATGGCTACACCTTC.